This TCR beta chain came from a study of T cell responses to AZD1222 COVID-19 vaccine. Study-wide results and caveats: Most donors were white British and more were female, and clonal diversity was possibly underestimated. Repertoires were obtained only post-peak T cell response. At 160-218 and 743-854, vaccine-associated CD4 TCRs were dominant, and they spanned spike.

The protocol was immunoSEQ multiplex PCR, while the TCRdb copy is restricted to in-frame clones and leaves out a portion. The repertoire holds 200,000 or so clones, with 85% to 95% as singletons. Regarding this clone: The antigen is not known.

Germline V gives CDR1 MNHNY, CDR2 SVGAGI (reference sequence). V gave up 5 bases and J gave up 6 bases, with 25 bases separating them. The CDR3 loop spans 17 amino acids. The receptor was isolated from an adult in good health. The J gene is TRBJ1-2, the V gene TRBV6-6; perhaps TRBD1 as D (5 bases). Source: peripheral blood, taken on day 0 of MenACWY control vaccination. The chain's CDR3 is CASSLGRPGRKTDGYTF. In DNA, the CDR3 is TGTGCCAGCAGTCTTGGTCGTCCGGGACGGAAGACCGATGGCTACACCTTC.